Given below is one TCR beta chain in context. The identical CDR3 is also encoded by other nucleotide sequences in the sample. This record comes from a study of blood T cell repertoires in COVID-19. Study overall: Samples came from the United States, Italy and Spain, spanning acute and convalescent COVID-19. The analysed material was cDNA or gDNA that came from T cells, B-cell-depleted T cells, or PBMCs.

V lost 5 bases, J lost 4 bases, and 9 bases lay in between. This CDR3 comprises 14 residues. Germline V gives CDR1 WNHNN, CDR2 SYGVQD (reference sequence). The authors' processing: Researchers report that nucleated cell counts were estimated from reference gene primer amplification. Only in-frame clones appear in the TCRdb table, and some are missing; sequencing was by immunoSEQ multiplex PCR. That table is the source of V, J and clone size, and D and trimming were worked out from the DNA. The table has approximately 210,000 clones, just over 90% seen once. The V gene is TRBV10-1, the J gene TRBJ2-6; no clear D. The sample comprised peripheral blood. This clonotype was sampled from a young man with acute or convalescent COVID-19. The CDR3 nucleotides are TGCGCCAGCAGTTCCGGTTCGGGGGCCAACGTCCTGACTTTC. Its protein is CASSSGSGANVLTF.